Presented here are 6 T cell receptor beta chains from one specimen sequenced in a study of neoadjuvant anti-PD-1 for oral cavity cancer. Assay used: immunoSEQ multiplex PCR; TCRdb lists only in-frame clones, some missing. The sample contains approximately 74,000 clones, under 90% of which appear only once. The input for sequencing was PBMCs, taken before nivolumab (anti-PD-1) treatment. The receptor set was obtained from a person between 40 and 79 years old with oral cavity squamous cell carcinoma.

The chain is built from TRBV7-6 and TRBJ2-5; D remains unclear. V was trimmed by 4 bases and J by 5 bases, leaving 11 bases between them. The CDR3 has 13 residues. In germline, CDR1 is SGHVS, CDR2 FNYEAQ. The CDR3: CASSSLSMETQYF. The CDR3 nucleotides read TGTGCCAGCAGCTCCCTATCCATGGAGACCCAGTACTTC.

The chain is built from TRBV7-2 and TRBJ2-5; the match to TRBD1 covers 7 bases. The junction had 10 bases not matched to a gene; V was cut back by 5 bases and J by 4 bases. From germline, CDR1 is SGHTA and CDR2 FQGNSA. The CDR3 is made up of 15 amino acids. In DNA, the CDR3 is TGTGCCAGCAGCCTAAGACCGGGACAGATAGAGACCCAGTACTTC. It yields the protein CASSLRPGQIETQYF.

J is TRBJ1-4 and V is TRBV30; D not resolved. The germline CDR1 and CDR2 sequences are GTSNPN and SVGIG (reference sequence). Trimming pared 3 bases from V and 0 bases from J, leaving 11 bases between. There are 15 residues in the CDR3. This CDR3 is CAWRMTSATNEKLFF. The CDR3 nucleotides are TGTGCCTGGAGAATGACATCCGCAACTAATGAAAAACTGTTTTTT.

The rearrangement joins TRBV4-1 to TRBJ2-6; D is ambiguous. CDR1 is MGHRA and CDR2 is YSYEKL in the germline V gene. V lost 1 base, J lost 0 bases, and 10 bases lay in between. This CDR3 is built from 17 residues. The CDR3 reads CASSQGLQSSGANVLTF. Here the CDR3 DNA reads TGCGCCAGCAGCCAAGGCCTACAGAGCTCTGGGGCCAACGTCCTGACTTTC.

The chain has TRBV9 and TRBJ2-7; TRBD2 matches 12 bases. Losses at the gene ends were 0 bases for V and 5 bases for J; bases not matched to a gene: 9. The germline V gene encodes CDR1 SGDLS and CDR2 YYNGEE. This CDR3 spans 17 amino acids. CDR3 sequence: CASSVGFETSGRNEQYF. The CDR3 coding sequence is TGTGCCAGCAGCGTAGGGTTCGAGACTAGCGGGAGAAACGAGCAGTACTTC.

The J gene is TRBJ2-7, the V gene TRBV29-1; D assignment may be TRBD1 or TRBD2 (5 bases each). The length of the CDR3 is 12 residues. Trimming removed 7 bases at V and 3 bases at J, with 13 bases between. From germline, CDR1 is SQVTM and CDR2 ANQGSEA. In DNA, the CDR3 is TGCAGCGCTGGGGACCTGAGCTACGAGCAGTACTTC. It yields the protein CSAGDLSYEQYF.